The 10 T cell receptor beta chains given below trace back to one sample, sequenced in a study of blood T cell repertoires in COVID-19. Sequencing was performed with immunoSEQ multiplex PCR; in TCRdb, only in-frame clones are kept and a portion is missing. The sample carries about 320,000 clones, more than 70% recorded once. Sequencing was carried out using peripheral blood. These receptors originate from a woman in her fifties or sixties with acute or convalescent COVID-19.

The V gene is TRBV5-1, the J gene TRBJ1-1; D is uncertain. V gave up 2 bases and J gave up 0 bases, with 14 bases separating them. This CDR3 spans 16 amino acids. In germline, CDR1 is SGHRS, CDR2 YFSETQ. The CDR3 loop is CASSFGSWVMNTEAFF. The CDR3 DNA follows: TGCGCCAGCAGCTTCGGGAGCTGGGTCATGAACACTGAAGCTTTCTTT.

The chain is built from TRBV21-1 and TRBJ2-7; the table's D call, TRBD1, has no DNA check behind it. TRBV21-1 corresponds to a pseudogene. The CDR3 is 20 amino acids. The CDR3 reads CASSKFPRQGANHATYEQYF. The CDR3 region has the DNA TGTGCCAGCAGCAAATTTCCTCGACAGGGGGCTAATCACGCAACCTACGAGCAGTACTTC.

Only one count was recorded for this clone. This rearrangement joins TRBV18 to TRBJ2-2; D unclear. CDR1 and CDR2 (germline): KGHSH, LQKENI. Trimming removed 2 bases at V and 0 bases at J, with 19 bases between. The CDR3 length is 19 residues. DNA for the CDR3: TGTGCCAGCTCACCATTTTCAGGTGGATACACCACGAACACCGGGGAGCTGTTTTTT. Encoded protein: CASSPFSGGYTTNTGELFF.

The chain is built from TRBV7-9 and TRBJ2-7; 12 nucleotides match TRBD2. The CDR3 spans 16 residues. Losses at the gene ends were 0 bases for V and 5 bases for J; bases not matched to a gene: 5. Germline V lookup: CDR1 SEHNR, CDR2 FQNEAQ (reference sequence). CDR3 in amino acids: CASSLARTSGTHEQYF. The CDR3, as DNA: TGTGCCAGCAGCTTAGCCAGGACTAGCGGGACCCACGAGCAGTACTTC.

The chain joins TRBV6-2 or TRBV6-3 to TRBJ2-1; 9 bases are a match to TRBD2. Losses at the gene ends were 6 bases for V and 1 base for J; bases not matched to a gene: 7. The CDR3 length is 16 residues. CDR1 MNHEY and CDR2 SVGEGT come from the germline V gene. The DNA of the CDR3 is TGTGCCAGCAGACCTACTAGCGGGCAGTCCTACAATGAGCAGTTCTTC. Its translation is CASRPTSGQSYNEQFF.

This sequence joins TRBV24-1 and TRBJ1-4; possibly TRBD1 for D (6 bases). Germline-derived CDR1 and CDR2 are KGHDR and SFDVKD. This CDR3 is 17 amino acids long. V gave up 5 bases and J gave up 5 bases, with 20 bases separating them. As DNA, the CDR3 is TGTGCCACCAGTGCCTTCCCCCCGACAGGAGCAAATGAAAAACTGTTTTTT. Its protein product is CATSAFPPTGANEKLFF.

The table lists this clone with a few counts. This chain's CDR3 is CASSPIAGDTGELFF. The CDR3 DNA follows: TGTGCCAGCAGCCCAATAGCGGGGGACACCGGGGAGCTGTTTTTT. The rearrangement uses TRBV3-1 (or the pseudogene TRBV3-2) and TRBJ2-2; 9 nucleotides line up with TRBD2. Unmatched junction bases numbered 3, after V lost 4 bases and J lost 3 bases. The length of the CDR3 is 15 residues. Germline V CDR1 and CDR2: LGHDT, YNNKEL (reference sequence).

This clone was observed once. This chain joins TRBV5-1 and TRBJ2-1, with D maybe TRBD1 (5 bases). The CDR3 consists of 13 residues. V was shortened by 4 bases and J by 5 bases, with 10 bases between the two germline ends. Looked up from germline, CDR1 is SGHRS and CDR2 is YFSETQ. This CDR3 reads CASSPDINNEQFF. The CDR3 coding sequence is TGCGCCAGCAGCCCGGACATAAACAATGAGCAGTTCTTC.

The chain is built from TRBV9 and TRBJ2-1; tentative D call: TRBD2 (5 bases). Germline CDR1 reads SGDLS; CDR2 reads YYNGEE. The ends were cut back, 0 bases at V and 6 bases at J, with 10 bases in the middle. CDR3 length equals 14 residues. This chain's CDR3 is CASSVDLGVNEQFF. The DNA of the CDR3 is TGTGCCAGCAGCGTAGACCTCGGGGTCAATGAGCAGTTCTTC.

The gene calls are TRBV9 and TRBJ1-5; maybe TRBD1 (5 bases). Trimming left V 1 base short and J 5 bases short, with 13 bases between. The CDR3 runs to 15 residues. The V gene's germline CDR1 is SGDLS and CDR2 YYNGEE. The DNA for the CDR3 is TGTGCCAGCAGCGTACAGGGTCGTACGGATCAGCCCCAGCATTTT. Encoded protein: CASSVQGRTDQPQHF.